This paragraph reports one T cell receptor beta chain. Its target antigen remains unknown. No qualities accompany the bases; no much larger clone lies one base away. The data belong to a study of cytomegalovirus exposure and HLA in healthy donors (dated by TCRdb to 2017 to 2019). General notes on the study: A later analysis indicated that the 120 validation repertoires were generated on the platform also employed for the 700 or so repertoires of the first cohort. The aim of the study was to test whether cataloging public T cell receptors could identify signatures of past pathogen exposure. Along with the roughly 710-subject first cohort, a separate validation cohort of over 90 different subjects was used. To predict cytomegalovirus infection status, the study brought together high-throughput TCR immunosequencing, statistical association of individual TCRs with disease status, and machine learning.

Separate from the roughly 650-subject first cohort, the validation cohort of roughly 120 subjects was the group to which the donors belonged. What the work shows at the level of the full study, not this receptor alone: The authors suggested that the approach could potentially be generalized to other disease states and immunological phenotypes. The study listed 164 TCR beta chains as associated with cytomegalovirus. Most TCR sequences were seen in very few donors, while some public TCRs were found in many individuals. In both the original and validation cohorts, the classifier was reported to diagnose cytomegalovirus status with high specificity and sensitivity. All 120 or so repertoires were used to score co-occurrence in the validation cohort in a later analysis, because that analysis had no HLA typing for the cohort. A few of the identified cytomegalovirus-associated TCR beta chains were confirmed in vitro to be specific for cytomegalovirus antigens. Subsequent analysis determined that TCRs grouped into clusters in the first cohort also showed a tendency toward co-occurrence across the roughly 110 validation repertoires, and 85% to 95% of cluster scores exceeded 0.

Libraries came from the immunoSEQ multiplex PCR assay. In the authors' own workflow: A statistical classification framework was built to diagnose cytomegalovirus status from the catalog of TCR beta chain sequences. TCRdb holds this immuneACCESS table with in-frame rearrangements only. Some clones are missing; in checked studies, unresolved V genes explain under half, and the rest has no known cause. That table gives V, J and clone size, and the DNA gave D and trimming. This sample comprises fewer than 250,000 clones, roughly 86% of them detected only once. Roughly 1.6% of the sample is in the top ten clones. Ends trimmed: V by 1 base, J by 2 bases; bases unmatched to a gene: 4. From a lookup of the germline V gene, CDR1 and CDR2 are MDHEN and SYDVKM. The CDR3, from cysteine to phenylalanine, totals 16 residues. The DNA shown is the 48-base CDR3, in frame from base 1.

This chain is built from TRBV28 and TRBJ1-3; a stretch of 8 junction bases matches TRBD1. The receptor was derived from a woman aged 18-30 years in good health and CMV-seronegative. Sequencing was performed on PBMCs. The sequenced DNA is TGTGCCAGCAGTTTATTTCAGGGGGCGCCTGGAAACACCATATATTTT. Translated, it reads CASSLFQGAPGNTIYF.